This TCR beta chain was documented in a study of CD8 T cells in ankylosing spondylitis. TCRdb analysed the 5' RACE reads with MiXCR anew, one entry per CDR3 protein. The sample has approximately 550,000 distinct CDR3 sequences, roughly 12% seen once. This clonotype was recorded at least ten times. Its specificity is not known. Study-wide results and limits: Significant enrichment of disease-linked clones was reportedly seen in matched ankylosing spondylitis synovial fluid. Earlier work had already found some motif variants in reactive arthritis synovial fluid and blood. Seemingly characteristic of ankylosing spondylitis blood was a TCR beta motif consisting of fewer than 10 highly homologous variants.

The length of the CDR3 is 15 residues. V shed 4 bases and J shed 0 bases, with 12 bases lying between them. Germline CDR1 is SGHRS and CDR2 is YFSETQ. The genes are TRBV5-1 and TRBJ2-3, with D maybe TRBD1 (6 bases). Sequencing was done on a sample of blood, either unsorted or a sorted T cell fraction (not recorded which). The receptor was isolated from a male donor with ankylosing spondylitis. CDR3 sequence (DNA): TGCGCCAGCAGCCTCAGGGGAGAGAGCACAGATACGCAGTATTTT. As protein: CASSLRGESTDTQYF.